What follows are 32 T cell receptor beta chains derived from one specimen sequenced in a study of PD-1 blockade in classical Hodgkin lymphoma. After autologous stem cell transplantation all patients relapsed, and prior brentuximab vedotin exposure differed between cohorts. The assay was immunoSEQ multiplex PCR, and TCRdb's table has in-frame clones only and misses some. The sample lists 15,000 to 20,000 clones; over 60% were seen once. Sample: peripheral blood mononuclear cells (PBMCs), taken before the second cycle of nivolumab. The receptors derive from a human donor with classical Hodgkin lymphoma.

The CDR3 region has the DNA TGTGCCAGCAGCTTGGCGGGACAGGGTCAGGTGAGGAACACTGAAGCTTTCTTT. Its protein is CASSLAGQGQVRNTEAFF. This sequence joins TRBV5-6 and TRBJ1-1, with 9 bases that match TRBD1. The germline V gene has CDR1 SGHDT and CDR2 YYEEEE. Trimming cost V 0 bases and J 1 base; bases outside gene matches: 10. The CDR3 covers 18 residues.

This sequence joins TRBV5-6 and TRBJ2-5; 7 bases fit TRBD1. This CDR3 comprises 15 residues. The junction had 4 bases not matched to a gene; V was cut back by 0 bases and J by 2 bases. Per germline, CDR1 SGHDT and CDR2 YYEEEE. The CDR3 region is CASSLAPGQQETQYF. In nucleotides, the CDR3 is TGTGCCAGCAGCTTGGCTCCGGGACAGCAAGAGACCCAGTACTTC.

The chain uses TRBV28 and TRBJ1-2; D is ambiguous. CDR3 length: 12 residues. CDR1 is MDHEN and CDR2 is SYDVKM in the germline V gene. The ends were cut back, 4 bases at V and 3 bases at J, with 6 bases in the middle. As DNA, the CDR3 is TGTGCCAGCAGTTGGAAAGACTATGGCTACACCTTC. This codes for CASSWKDYGYTF.

This clone is labeled medium-sized. The rearrangement links TRBV7-8 to TRBJ1-4; D not certain. The V and J ends lost 0 bases and 3 bases respectively, with 8 bases between them. This CDR3 is built from 15 residues. Germline V lookup: CDR1 SGHVS, CDR2 FQNEAQ. The CDR3 here is CASSLAAGPNEKLFF. The DNA of the CDR3 is TGTGCCAGCAGCTTAGCTGCGGGTCCTAATGAAAAACTGTTTTTT.

The CDR3: CASSFALWNEQFF. DNA for the CDR3: TGTGCCAGCAGTTTCGCACTTTGGAATGAGCAGTTCTTC. This rearrangement joins TRBV27 to TRBJ2-1; D gene ambiguous. The CDR3 spans 13 residues. The germline V and J ends were trimmed by 3 bases and 7 bases, with 10 bases remaining between them. Germline V gene lookup returns CDR1 MNHEY and CDR2 SMNVEV (reference sequence).

The chain links TRBV14 to TRBJ2-3; 7 nucleotides agree with TRBD2. Germline V lookup: CDR1 SGHDN, CDR2 FVKESK. The CDR3 runs to 15 residues. V lost 6 bases, J lost 3 bases, and 9 bases stayed unmatched. CDR3 region: CASSVGGSVTDTQYF. The CDR3 DNA follows: TGTGCCAGCAGTGTGGGCGGGAGTGTGACAGATACGCAGTATTTT.

The CDR3 DNA follows: TGTGCCAGCTTACCTCAGTCGAACACCGGGGAGCTGTTTTTT. This sequence encodes CASLPQSNTGELFF. V and J are TRBV25-1 and TRBJ2-2; no definite D call. Germline V CDR1 and CDR2: MGHDK, SYGVNS. There are 14 residues in the CDR3. V dropped 8 bases and J dropped 0 bases, with 10 bases sitting between them.

The chain has TRBV9 and TRBJ2-2; D is ambiguous. The CDR3 extends over 17 amino acids. Trimming took 0 bases from V and 5 from J, leaving 17 bases between them. The germline CDR1 and CDR2 sequences are SGDLS and YYNGEE. CDR3 protein: CASSVDGNSMGTGELFF. In nucleotides, the CDR3 is TGTGCCAGCAGCGTAGACGGAAACAGTATGGGGACCGGGGAGCTGTTTTTT. Together with reference TRBV9 and TRBJ2-2, the CDR3 gives the full variable domain: DSGVTQTPKHLITATGQRVTLRCSPRSGDLSVYWYQQSLDQGLQFLIQYYNGEERAKGNILERFSAQQFPDLHSELNLSSLELGDSALYFCASSVDGNSMGTGELFFGEGSRLTVL.

The chain has TRBV29-1 and TRBJ1-4; TRBD1 agrees at 7 bases. The CDR3 is 16 residues long. Germline V gene lookup returns CDR1 SQVTM and CDR2 ANQGSEA. J was trimmed by 3 bases and V by 7 bases; bases with no gene match: 14. The chain's CDR3 is CSAWGQGVPSNEKLFF. The CDR3 region has the DNA TGCAGCGCCTGGGGGCAGGGGGTTCCCTCTAATGAAAAACTGTTTTTT.

Relative to its sample, this clone is medium-sized (0.01 to 0.1%). V gene TRBV6-1 combines with J gene TRBJ1-1, with TRBD1 as a possible D gene (6 bases). Trimming pared 4 bases from V and 2 bases from J, leaving 17 bases between. The CDR3 has 16 residues. Germline CDR1 and CDR2: MNHNS and SASEGT. The DNA for the CDR3 is TGTGCCAGCAGTGGATTCGACAGGAAGGGAAACACTGAAGCTTTCTTT. As protein: CASSGFDRKGNTEAFF.

V is TRBV27 and J is TRBJ2-7; the D gene could be TRBD1 or TRBD2 (7 bases each). Trimming took 3 bases from V and 7 from J, leaving 16 bases between them. The CDR3 is 14 amino acids. The germline V gene encodes CDR1 MNHEY and CDR2 SMNVEV (reference sequence). The CDR3 DNA reads TGTGCCAGCAGTTTCAGGGGGGGGATGAGGGAGCAGTACTTC. It yields the protein CASSFRGGMREQYF.

This chain links TRBV11-2 with TRBJ1-2; D ambiguous. From germline, CDR1 is SGHAT and CDR2 FQNNGV. The CDR3 covers 13 residues. V lost 4 bases, J lost 8 bases, and 14 bases lay in between. The CDR3 bases are TGTGCCAGCAGCTCGACCGGGCCTTACGGCTACACCTTC. Amino acid sequence: CASSSTGPYGYTF.

The CDR3 DNA is TGTGCCAGCAGTTTCGGACACGAGCAGTACTTC. This codes for CASSFGHEQYF. The chain joins TRBV6-5 to TRBJ2-7; D gene uncertain. Trimming shortened V by 4 bases and J by 5 bases, and 6 bases separated the two germline ends. This CDR3 spans 11 amino acids. Per germline, CDR1 MNHEY and CDR2 SVGAGI.

CDR3 sequence: CASSSGRGSYNEQFF. The DNA for the CDR3 is TGCGCCAGCAGTAGCGGGAGGGGTTCCTACAATGAGCAGTTCTTC. V and J are TRBV4-1 and TRBJ2-1; 11 nucleotides agree with TRBD2. The CDR3 sequence is 15 residues long. Per germline, CDR1 MGHRA and CDR2 YSYEKL. The ends lost 6 bases at V and 1 base at J; junction bases unmatched: 2.

The chain joins TRBV11-2 to TRBJ1-2, with 8 bases that match TRBD1. The CDR3 length is 15 residues. Losses at the gene ends were 0 bases for V and 5 bases for J; bases not matched to a gene: 5. Per germline, CDR1 SGHAT and CDR2 FQNNGV. DNA of the CDR3: TGTGCCAGCAGCTTAGAGACAGGGGTGAATTATGGCTACACCTTC. Its translation is CASSLETGVNYGYTF.

The chain couples TRBV27 to TRBJ1-1; TRBD1 might be the D (6 bases). The CDR3 extends over 14 amino acids. V lost 5 bases to trimming and J lost 2 bases, with 12 bases between them. Germline CDR1 MNHEY, CDR2 SMNVEV (reference sequence). CDR3 nucleotides: TGTGCCAGCAGTCACTTACAGGGTAACACTGAAGCTTTCTTT. As protein: CASSHLQGNTEAFF.

This clone was observed a single time. The CDR3 DNA reads TGTGCCAGCAGCCCCTTTGGACACCTGAACACTGAAGCTTTCTTT. Translating it yields CASSPFGHLNTEAFF. This chain links TRBV11-2 with TRBJ1-1, with a tentative D call TRBD1 (5 bases). The CDR3 is made up of 15 amino acids. Between the trimmed V and J ends, which lost 5 bases and 0 bases, there was a span of 13 bases. Germline CDR1 and CDR2: SGHAT and FQNNGV.

The chain joins TRBV5-4 to TRBJ1-5, with D maybe TRBD1 (6 bases). V gave up 2 bases and J gave up 4 bases, with 10 bases separating them. CDR1 and CDR2 from the germline V gene are SGHNT and YYREEE (reference sequence). This CDR3 comprises 14 residues. The CDR3 DNA reads TGTGCCAGCAGCTTCCTGGACAGTAATCAGCCCCAGCATTTT. It encodes CASSFLDSNQPQHF.

This clone came up a few times. The V and J genes are TRBV5-1 and TRBJ2-7, with D perhaps matching TRBD1 or TRBD2 (5 bases each). This CDR3 spans 14 amino acids. V was trimmed by 3 bases and J by 2 bases, leaving 12 bases between them. Germline loops: CDR1 SGHRS, CDR2 YFSETQ. This CDR3 is CASSWDPGAYEQYF. CDR3 sequence (DNA): TGCGCCAGCAGCTGGGACCCTGGGGCCTACGAGCAGTACTTC. The variable domain in full, completed from reference TRBV5-1 and TRBJ2-7, reads KAGVTQTPRYLIKTRGQQVTLSCSPISGHRSVSWYQQTPGQGLQFLFEYFSETQRNKGNFPGRFSGRQFSNSRSEMNVSTLELGDSALYLCASSWDPGAYEQYFGPGTRLTVT.

This clone was observed once. The V and J genes are TRBV14 and TRBJ2-2; TRBD2 is a possible D gene (6 bases). V lost 2 bases and J lost 4, with 8 bases in between. The CDR3 totals 14 residues. Germline CDR1 SGHDN, CDR2 FVKESK. This CDR3 reads CASSQLGGTGELFF. In DNA, the CDR3 is TGTGCCAGCAGCCAATTGGGGGGCACCGGGGAGCTGTTTTTT.

The chain links TRBV9 to TRBJ2-3; D may be TRBD1 (5 bases). Trimming removed 0 bases at V and 4 bases at J, with 9 bases between. Germline CDR1 reads SGDLS; CDR2 reads YYNGEE. CDR3 size: 14 residues. CDR3: CASSVGQGSDTQYF. The CDR3 bases are TGTGCCAGCAGCGTAGGTCAGGGATCAGATACGCAGTATTTT.

This clone is labeled medium-sized. This sequence joins TRBV28 and TRBJ2-2, with 9 bases fitting TRBD2. The junction had 10 bases not matched to a gene; V was cut back by 9 bases and J by 2 bases. The CDR3 sequence is 16 residues long. The V gene's germline CDR1 is MDHEN and CDR2 SYDVKM. CDR3: CASITLTSGNTGELFF. CDR3 nucleotide sequence: TGTGCCAGTATAACACTGACTAGCGGTAACACCGGGGAGCTGTTTTTT.

The chain has TRBV7-6 and TRBJ2-1, with TRBD1 matching 8 bases. Trimming at V came to 5 bases and at J to 9 bases, leaving 9 bases not matched to a gene. Germline V gives CDR1 SGHVS, CDR2 FNYEAQ. The CDR3 loop spans 14 amino acids. The DNA of the CDR3 is TGTGCCAGCAGCCTGGACAGGGAGGCTCCTGAGCAGTTCTTC. It translates to CASSLDREAPEQFF.

The chain employs TRBV5-1 and TRBJ1-2; D is ambiguous. Germline V gene lookup returns CDR1 SGHRS and CDR2 YFSETQ. The CDR3 sequence is 13 residues long. The germline V and J ends were trimmed by 2 bases and 8 bases, with 13 bases remaining between them. CDR3 coding DNA: TGCGCCAGCAGCTTTAGTCCCGAAGGCGGCTACACCTTC. Its protein is CASSFSPEGGYTF.

This clone was counted only a few times. The chain joins TRBV4-1 to TRBJ2-7; TRBD2 agrees at 12 bases. The CDR3 sequence is 15 residues long. Trimming at V came to 1 base and at J to 5 bases, leaving 3 bases not matched to a gene. In germline, CDR1 is MGHRA, CDR2 YSYEKL. DNA for the CDR3: TGCGCCAGCAGCCAAGGACTAGCGGGAGAGCACGAGCAGTACTTC. As protein: CASSQGLAGEHEQYF.

This clone was seen a few times. The V and J genes are TRBV11-2 and TRBJ2-5, with 7 bases fitting TRBD2. Germline V gene lookup returns CDR1 SGHAT and CDR2 FQNNGV. CDR3 size: 17 residues. Unmatched junction bases numbered 9, after V lost 2 bases and J lost 0 bases. The CDR3, as DNA: TGTGCCAGCAGCTTACGGGCTAGCGGAGTGTACCAAGAGACCCAGTACTTC. Translated: CASSLRASGVYQETQYF. Using reference TRBV11-2 and TRBJ2-5 for the parts outside the CDR3, the full variable domain is EAGVAQSPRYKIIEKRQSVAFWCNPISGHATLYWYQQILGQGPKLLIQFQNNGVVDDSQLPKDRFSAERLKGVDSTLKIQPAKLEDSAVYLCASSLRASGVYQETQYFGPGTRLLVL.

The V and J genes are TRBV6-5 and TRBJ2-7, with a tentative D call TRBD2 (5 bases). The CDR3 runs to 12 residues. Trimming cost V 6 bases and J 7 bases, with 13 bases left between them. CDR1 MNHEY and CDR2 SVGAGI come from the germline V gene. The CDR3 DNA follows: TGTGCCAGCAGAGGCCACTCGGGGGAGCAGTACTTC. Its translation: CASRGHSGEQYF.

This chain links TRBV28 with TRBJ1-4; no clear D. V shed 5 bases and J shed 5 bases, with 18 bases lying between them. Germline V gene data show CDR1 as MDHEN and CDR2 as SYDVKM. This CDR3 has 16 amino acids. CDR3 amino acids: CASSTPDAGFNEKLFF. The CDR3, as DNA: TGTGCCAGCAGTACCCCGGACGCCGGTTTCAATGAAAAACTGTTTTTT.

This clone is labeled as medium-sized. The V gene is TRBV4-1, the J gene TRBJ2-7; D assignment may be TRBD1 or TRBD2 (5 bases each). Germline V gives CDR1 MGHRA, CDR2 YSYEKL. The CDR3 length is 15 residues. The germline V and J ends were trimmed by 0 bases and 5 bases, with 14 bases remaining between them. CDR3 DNA sequence: TGCGCCAGCAGCCAAGATCCCCTGAGGGGCGACGAGCAGTACTTC. Translating gives CASSQDPLRGDEQYF.

The chain joins TRBV9 to TRBJ2-7; no firm D call. The V end was cut by 0 bases, the J end by 1 base, with 5 bases between. Germline V CDR1 and CDR2: SGDLS, YYNGEE. This CDR3 has 13 residues. DNA of the CDR3: TGTGCCAGCAGCGTAGAAGCGTCCTACGAGCAGTACTTC. This codes for CASSVEASYEQYF.

Points on this clone: A much bigger clone sits one base away, suggesting this may be a read error. Here the CDR3 omits its conserved ending phenylalanine or tryptophan, so a read error is the likely source. The V and J genes are TRBV29-1 and TRBJ1-2, with a tentative D call TRBD1 (5 bases). CDR1 SQVTM and CDR2 ANQGSEA come from the germline V gene. With 4 bases removed from V and 4 bases from J, the gap between germline ends came to 7 bases. CDR3 length equals 11 residues. Written as DNA, the CDR3 is TGCAGCGTTGCCAGGGCCTATGGCTACACCCTC. The encoded protein is CSVARAYGYTL.

The rearrangement joins TRBV27 to TRBJ2-3, with 8 bases fitting TRBD2. The CDR3 is 16 amino acids. Germline CDR1 and CDR2: MNHEY and SMNVEV (reference sequence). The V and J ends lost 1 base and 0 bases, in that order; junction bases with no gene match: 3. The CDR3 nucleotides are TGTGCCAGCAGTTTATTGGCTAGCGGGAGCACAGATACGCAGTATTTT. It is translated as CASSLLASGSTDTQYF.